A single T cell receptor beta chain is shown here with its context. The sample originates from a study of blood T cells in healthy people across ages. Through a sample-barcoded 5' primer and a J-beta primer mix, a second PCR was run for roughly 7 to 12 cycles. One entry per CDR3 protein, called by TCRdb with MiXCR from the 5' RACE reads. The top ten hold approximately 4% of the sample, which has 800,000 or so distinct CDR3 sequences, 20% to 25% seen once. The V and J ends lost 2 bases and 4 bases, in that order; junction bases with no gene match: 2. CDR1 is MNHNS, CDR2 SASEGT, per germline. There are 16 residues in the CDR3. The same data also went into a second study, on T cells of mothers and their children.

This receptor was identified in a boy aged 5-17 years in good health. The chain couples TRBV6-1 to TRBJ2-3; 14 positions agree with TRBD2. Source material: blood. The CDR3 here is CASSEPTSGGADTQYF. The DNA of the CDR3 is TGTGCCAGCAGTGAACCGACTAGCGGGGGGGCAGATACGCAGTATTTT.